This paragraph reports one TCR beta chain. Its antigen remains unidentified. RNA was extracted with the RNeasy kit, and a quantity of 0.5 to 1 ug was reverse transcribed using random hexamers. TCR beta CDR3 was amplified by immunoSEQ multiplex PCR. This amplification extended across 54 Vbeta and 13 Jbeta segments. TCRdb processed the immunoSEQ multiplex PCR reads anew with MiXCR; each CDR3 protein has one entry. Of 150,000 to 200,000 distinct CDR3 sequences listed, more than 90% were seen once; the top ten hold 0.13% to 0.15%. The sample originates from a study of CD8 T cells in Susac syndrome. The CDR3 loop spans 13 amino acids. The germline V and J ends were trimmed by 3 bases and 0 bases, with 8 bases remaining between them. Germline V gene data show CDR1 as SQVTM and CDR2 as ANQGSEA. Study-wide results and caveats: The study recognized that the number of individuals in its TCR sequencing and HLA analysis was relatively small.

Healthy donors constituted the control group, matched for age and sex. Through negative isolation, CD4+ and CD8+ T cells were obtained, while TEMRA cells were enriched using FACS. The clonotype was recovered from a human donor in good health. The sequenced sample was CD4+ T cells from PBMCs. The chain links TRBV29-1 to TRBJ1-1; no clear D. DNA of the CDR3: TGCAGCGTTGAGCGGAAAATGAACACTGAAGCTTTCTTT. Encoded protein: CSVERKMNTEAFF.